This T cell receptor (beta chain) appears in the sequencing data of a study of cytomegalovirus exposure and HLA in healthy donors. On this clone: The antigen remains undetermined.

PCR employed 60 Vbeta and 13 Jbeta primers. Study processing details: In a later analysis, around 87 million unique TCR beta chains included roughly 11 million shared by two or more donors. TCRdb's copy holds only in-frame clones and misses some; the assay was immunoSEQ multiplex PCR. Clonal size and the V and J genes are those of that table, whereas D and trimming came from the DNA. There are 150,000 or so clones in the sample; approximately 82% occur only once, and 1.4% to 1.5% lies in the top ten. The CDR3 spans 15 residues. CDR1 and CDR2 (germline): MDHEN, SYDVKM. V lost 2 bases, J lost 2 bases, and 13 bases lay in between. While unrecorded immune exposures were likely, the donors were nominally healthy when sampled. Study findings and constraints: Owing to their indistinguishability, certain V segments, notably TRBV6-2 and TRBV6-3, were excluded. What a later analysis reportedly showed was that an Asian-associated ancestry cluster had fewer N-insertions than the approximately 670-donor mean.

Sample: PBMCs. V usage is TRBV28 and J usage is TRBJ2-7; a possible D gene is TRBD2 (6 bases). The TCR sequence derives from a female donor in good health and CMV-seronegative. CDR3: CASSLAGLPTYEQYF. The CDR3 DNA reads as TGTGCCAGCAGTTTAGCGGGACTGCCGACCTACGAGCAGTACTTC.